The rows below give T cell receptor beta chains drawn from one sample of a study of blood T cell repertoires in COVID-19. This table comes from immunoSEQ multiplex PCR, and its TCRdb copy is limited to in-frame clones, with some not included. The repertoire consists of tens of thousands of clones, with more than 80% occurring once and the leading ten covering 0.3% to 0.4%. Material: peripheral blood. The receptors originated from a man aged 45-60 years with COVID-19, enrolled during active disease. Both conserved end residues are part of each CDR3. The D gene is left open where the match is weak. The listing skips clone size in some rows; elsewhere it reads once, few, many or a size class.

d_gene: -
abundance: -
j_gene: TRBJ1-1
v_gene: TRBV2
CDR3aa: CASSGRGNTEAFF
CDR3nt: TGTGCCAGCAGTGGTCGGGGGAACACTGAAGCTTTCTTT

d_gene: -
abundance: -
j_gene: TRBJ2-3
v_gene: TRBV20-1
CDR3aa: CSASWSPSTDTQYF
CDR3nt: TGCAGTGCTAGTTGGAGTCCTAGCACAGATACGCAGTATTTT

d_gene: -
abundance: -
j_gene: TRBJ2-3
v_gene: TRBV11-2
CDR3aa: CASNSAGTDTQYF
CDR3nt: TGTGCCAGCAACTCCGCGGGGACAGATACGCAGTATTTT

d_gene: TRBD2
abundance: few
j_gene: TRBJ2-7
v_gene: TRBV7-6
CDR3aa: CASSFAGGLAGKGTEQYF
CDR3nt: TGTGCCAGCAGCTTCGCCGGGGGACTAGCGGGAAAGGGGACCGAGCAGTACTTC

d_gene: TRBD1
abundance: -
j_gene: TRBJ1-2
v_gene: TRBV7-6
CDR3aa: CASRGRQGSNYGYTF
CDR3nt: TGTGCCAGCAGGGGGCGACAGGGGAGTAACTATGGCTACACCTTC

d_gene: -
abundance: once
j_gene: TRBJ2-5
v_gene: TRBV7-2
CDR3aa: CASSSPERETQYF
CDR3nt: TGTGCCAGCAGCTCCCCGGAGCGGGAGACCCAGTACTTC

d_gene: TRBD1
abundance: once
j_gene: TRBJ2-7
v_gene: TRBV5-1
CDR3aa: CASSPLQGAAYEQYF
CDR3nt: TGCGCCAGCAGCCCCCTACAGGGGGCGGCCTACGAGCAGTACTTC

d_gene: TRBD1
abundance: -
j_gene: TRBJ2-6
v_gene: TRBV28
CDR3aa: CASRKQGAGANVLTF
CDR3nt: TGTGCCAGCAGAAAACAGGGGGCTGGGGCCAACGTCCTGACTTTC

d_gene: -
abundance: -
j_gene: TRBJ2-2
v_gene: TRBV19
CDR3aa: CASSTSTGELFF
CDR3nt: TGTGCCAGTAGCACATCAACCGGGGAGCTGTTTTTT

d_gene: TRBD1
abundance: -
j_gene: TRBJ1-4
v_gene: TRBV14
CDR3aa: CASSQWDRGDEKLFF
CDR3nt: TGTGCCAGCAGCCAGTGGGACAGGGGGGATGAAAAACTGTTTTTT

d_gene: TRBD1
abundance: -
j_gene: TRBJ2-4
v_gene: TRBV19
CDR3aa: CASSIDLRDRGQIGKNIQYF
CDR3nt: TGTGCCAGTAGTATAGATCTACGGGACAGGGGGCAGATAGGCAAAAACATTCAGTACTTC

d_gene: TRBD1
abundance: -
j_gene: TRBJ1-1
v_gene: TRBV5-1
CDR3aa: CASSLAGQGNTEAFF
CDR3nt: TGCGCCAGCAGCTTGGCCGGACAGGGGAACACTGAAGCTTTCTTT

d_gene: -
abundance: -
j_gene: TRBJ2-2
v_gene: TRBV12-3/TRBV12-4
CDR3aa: CATQTGNTGELFF
CDR3nt: TGTGCCACCCAGACAGGGAACACCGGGGAGCTGTTTTTT

d_gene: -
abundance: -
j_gene: TRBJ1-4
v_gene: TRBV12-3/TRBV12-4
CDR3aa: CASSDGRGEKLFF
CDR3nt: TGTGCCAGCAGCGACGGAAGAGGGGAAAAACTGTTTTTT

d_gene: -
abundance: -
j_gene: TRBJ2-2
v_gene: TRBV11-3
CDR3aa: CASSLRGADTGELFF
CDR3nt: TGTGCCAGCAGCCTCAGGGGGGCGGACACCGGGGAGCTGTTTTTT

d_gene: TRBD1
abundance: -
j_gene: TRBJ1-2
v_gene: TRBV19
CDR3aa: CASSLTGDYGYTF
CDR3nt: TGTGCCAGTAGTTTGACAGGGGACTATGGCTACACCTTC

d_gene: -
abundance: -
j_gene: TRBJ1-6
v_gene: TRBV2
CDR3aa: CASRVRGLNSPLHF
CDR3nt: TGTGCCAGCAGGGTGCGGGGGCTGAATTCACCCCTCCACTTT

d_gene: -
abundance: -
j_gene: TRBJ1-5
v_gene: TRBV2
CDR3aa: CASSGNFNQPQHF
CDR3nt: TGTGCCAGCAGTGGCAACTTCAATCAGCCCCAGCATTTT

d_gene: -
abundance: -
j_gene: TRBJ1-5
v_gene: TRBV7-2
CDR3aa: CASSLAGGVNQPQHF
CDR3nt: TGTGCCAGCAGCTTAGCAGGGGGGGTTAATCAGCCCCAGCATTTT

d_gene: TRBD1
abundance: -
j_gene: TRBJ1-4
v_gene: TRBV5-8
CDR3aa: CASSAFPGQDNEKLFF
CDR3nt: TGTGCCAGCAGCGCCTTTCCGGGACAGGATAATGAAAAACTGTTTTTT

d_gene: TRBD1
abundance: -
j_gene: TRBJ1-1
v_gene: TRBV7-6
CDR3aa: CASSSGTGDTEAFF
CDR3nt: TGTGCCAGCAGCTCCGGGACAGGGGACACTGAAGCTTTCTTT

d_gene: TRBD2
abundance: -
j_gene: TRBJ2-5
v_gene: TRBV7-2
CDR3aa: CASRQLAGGPRTQYF
CDR3nt: TGTGCCAGCCGCCAACTAGCGGGAGGGCCGCGAACCCAGTACTTC

d_gene: -
abundance: -
j_gene: TRBJ1-4
v_gene: TRBV6-5
CDR3aa: CASSYRGGEKLFF
CDR3nt: TGTGCCAGCAGTTATCGGGGTGGGGAAAAACTGTTTTTT

d_gene: -
abundance: -
j_gene: TRBJ1-4
v_gene: TRBV6-5
CDR3aa: CASTRQALNEKLFF
CDR3nt: TGTGCCAGCACTCGACAGGCGCTTAATGAAAAACTGTTTTTT

d_gene: -
abundance: -
j_gene: TRBJ2-2
v_gene: TRBV7-9
CDR3aa: CASSLDRTTNTGELFF
CDR3nt: TGTGCCAGCAGCTTGGATAGGACTACGAACACCGGGGAGCTGTTTTTT

d_gene: TRBD1
abundance: -
j_gene: TRBJ1-2
v_gene: TRBV18
CDR3aa: CASSPTGEAGNYGYTF
CDR3nt: TGTGCCAGCTCGCCCACAGGGGAAGCGGGCAACTATGGCTACACCTTC

d_gene: -
abundance: -
j_gene: TRBJ2-1
v_gene: TRBV6-2/TRBV6-3
CDR3aa: CASSYRDSYNEQFF
CDR3nt: TGTGCCAGCAGTTACCGGGACTCCTACAATGAGCAGTTCTTC

d_gene: -
abundance: -
j_gene: TRBJ1-1
v_gene: TRBV19
CDR3aa: CASRHQEGVDTEAFF
CDR3nt: TGTGCCAGTAGGCATCAGGAGGGCGTGGACACTGAAGCTTTCTTT

d_gene: TRBD2
abundance: -
j_gene: TRBJ2-5
v_gene: TRBV4-1
CDR3aa: CASSLGPPAGETQYF
CDR3nt: TGCGCCAGCAGCCTTGGACCCCCAGCGGGGGAGACCCAGTACTTC

d_gene: -
abundance: -
j_gene: TRBJ1-1
v_gene: TRBV7-2
CDR3aa: CASSLPRTGAEAFF
CDR3nt: TGTGCCAGCAGCTTACCCCGCACAGGCGCTGAAGCTTTCTTT

d_gene: TRBD1
abundance: -
j_gene: TRBJ1-2
v_gene: TRBV2
CDR3aa: CASSEARQGADGYTF
CDR3nt: TGTGCCAGCAGTGAAGCGAGACAGGGGGCGGACGGCTACACCTTC

d_gene: TRBD1
abundance: -
j_gene: TRBJ1-4
v_gene: TRBV6-5
CDR3aa: CASSFLGQAAKLFF
CDR3nt: TGTGCCAGCAGTTTCTTGGGACAGGCGGCAAAACTGTTTTTT

d_gene: -
abundance: -
j_gene: TRBJ2-5
v_gene: TRBV5-6
CDR3aa: CASSLVASRETQYF
CDR3nt: TGTGCCAGCAGCTTGGTGGCTAGCAGGGAGACCCAGTACTTC

d_gene: TRBD1
abundance: -
j_gene: TRBJ1-1
v_gene: TRBV5-4
CDR3aa: CASSRQGFDTEAFF
CDR3nt: TGTGCCAGCAGCCGACAGGGTTTTGACACTGAAGCTTTCTTT

d_gene: -
abundance: once
j_gene: TRBJ1-1
v_gene: TRBV19
CDR3aa: CASSRNREGGTEAFF
CDR3nt: TGTGCCAGTAGTAGAAACAGGGAAGGTGGGACTGAAGCTTTCTTT

d_gene: TRBD2
abundance: once
j_gene: TRBJ2-5
v_gene: TRBV29-1
CDR3aa: CSVATGTKETQYF
CDR3nt: TGCAGCGTCGCCACCGGGACTAAGGAGACCCAGTACTTC

d_gene: -
abundance: -
j_gene: TRBJ2-3
v_gene: TRBV2
CDR3aa: CASAYRGSNTQYF
CDR3nt: TGTGCCAGCGCCTACCGGGGGTCTAATACGCAGTATTTT

d_gene: -
abundance: -
j_gene: TRBJ1-6
v_gene: TRBV6-5
CDR3aa: CASSPGDRYNSPLHF
CDR3nt: TGTGCCAGCAGTCCGGGCGACAGATATAATTCACCCCTCCACTTT

d_gene: -
abundance: -
j_gene: TRBJ1-6
v_gene: TRBV6-5
CDR3aa: CASSTVPLHF
CDR3nt: TGTGCCAGCAGTACAGTCCCCCTCCACTTT

d_gene: TRBD2
abundance: -
j_gene: TRBJ2-1
v_gene: TRBV7-2
CDR3aa: CASSPGLANNEQFF
CDR3nt: TGTGCCAGCAGCCCGGGACTAGCGAACAATGAGCAGTTCTTC

d_gene: TRBD1
abundance: -
j_gene: TRBJ1-5
v_gene: TRBV28
CDR3aa: CASSPDLIRGFESNQPQHF
CDR3nt: TGTGCCAGCAGCCCCGACCTAATCAGGGGGTTTGAAAGCAATCAGCCCCAGCATTTT

d_gene: -
abundance: -
j_gene: TRBJ2-2
v_gene: TRBV11-1
CDR3aa: CASSFRGAGELFF
CDR3nt: TGTGCCAGCAGCTTCCGGGGTGCCGGGGAGCTGTTTTTT